This section outlines one T cell receptor (beta chain) sequence together with its context. What it binds is not known. Generated by immunoSEQ multiplex PCR, the TCRdb table keeps only in-frame clones and is missing some. The sample shows fewer than 50,000 clones, approximately 72% of them seen only once. V trimming: 5 bases; J trimming: 0 bases; junction bases outside the gene matches: 6. This CDR3 is built from 15 residues. Germline CDR1 LNHDA, CDR2 SQIVND (reference sequence). The sample comes from a study of early stage breast cancer tumors. Study-wide findings and caveats: Compared with adjacent normal breast tissue, tumors showed 2 to 3-fold greater T cell density and higher clonality. Tumor and normal breast were distinguished via blood comparison in about 90% of the 16 patients. Unsorted bulk genomic DNA sequencing lacked pairing and functional marker data.

V and J are TRBV19 and TRBJ1-2; 7 nucleotides agree with TRBD1. This TCR came from a person in their fifties with breast cancer. Sequenced sample: blood. The CDR3 loop is CASSQRQGANYGYTF. The DNA for the CDR3 is TGTGCCAGTAGTCAAAGACAGGGAGCTAACTATGGCTACACCTTC.